This T cell receptor beta chain stems from a study of regulatory T cells in long-lasting Graves disease. Notes on the study in general: Possibly, too few samples lowered accuracy.

To note about this clonotype: No antigen is known for it.

Trimming left V 0 bases short and J 1 base short, with 5 bases between. The CDR3 sequence is 15 residues long. Germline CDR1 reads SGDLS; CDR2 reads YYNGEE. As for time point: persistent/refractory GD, antithyroid drugs over 5 years with positive TRAb. Construction of the TCR library relied on RNA isolated from PBMCs. Through Arm-PCR of CDR3 regions and iRepertoire HTBI primers, TCR beta libraries were built. Source study methods: Looking across samples, the authors found 55 to 80 TRBV and 14 TRBJ segments. TCRdb re-called the multiplex PCR reads through MiXCR, storing one row per CDR3 protein. Clone size and V and J calls follow TCRdb, not the original study. The sample lists 310,000 or so distinct CDR3 sequences, roughly 21% occurring once.

The V call is TRBV9, the J call TRBJ2-6; D is unresolved. Material: peripheral blood mononuclear cells (PBMCs), obtained when the disease was refractory, from a patient treated with antithyroid drugs. The clonotype was recovered from a female donor with Graves disease. The chain's CDR3 is CASSVATSGANVLTF. The CDR3 nucleotides read TGTGCCAGCAGCGTAGCAACTTCTGGGGCCAACGTCCTGACTTTC.